The source of this TCR beta chain is a study of blood T cell repertoires in COVID-19. CDR3 size: 13 residues. The V end was cut by 3 bases, the J end by 8 bases, with 16 bases between. Germline-derived CDR1 and CDR2 are DFQATT and SNEGSKA (reference sequence). Only in-frame clones appear in the TCRdb table, and some are missing; sequencing was by immunoSEQ multiplex PCR. The repertoire holds about 670,000 clones, with over 80% as singletons. The genes are TRBV20-1 and TRBJ1-1; D perhaps matches TRBD1 (5 bases). The TCR sequence derives from a woman aged 18-29 years with acute or convalescent COVID-19. Sequencing used peripheral blood. The CDR3: CSASNRGLFEAFF. In DNA form, the CDR3 reads TGCAGTGCTAGTAATAGGGGTCTCTTCGAAGCTTTCTTT.